These 21 T cell receptor beta chains originate from one sample sequenced in a study of CD8+ T cells in alopecia areata. Described treatment: oral pan-JAK inhibitor, 5-10 mg twice daily. RNA extraction was followed by reverse transcription into cDNA, which acted as the sequencing template. The method was immunoSEQ multiplex PCR; TCRdb's version includes in-frame clones alone and lacks a portion of them. The repertoire includes hundreds of thousands of clones, roughly 60% of them detected once, and about 0.89% sits in the top ten. Material: CD4+ T cells sorted from blood, obtained between weeks 51 and 52, from a patient treated with tofacitinib. Receptors originate from a human donor with alopecia areata.

The V gene is TRBV5-1, the J gene TRBJ1-5; D gene ambiguous. Trimming removed 0 bases from V and 1 base from J, with 5 bases in between. This CDR3 contains 14 residues. CDR1 is SGHRS, CDR2 YFSETQ, per germline. The CDR3 loop reads CASSLGVSNQPQHF. The CDR3, as DNA: TGCGCCAGCAGCTTGGGGGTGAGCAATCAGCCCCAGCATTTT.

CDR3 sequence (DNA): TGCGCCAGCAGCTTGGAGTCCCAACTGAACACTGAAGCTTTCTTT. It encodes CASSLESQLNTEAFF. V is TRBV5-1 and J is TRBJ1-1; D is undetermined. Germline V lookup: CDR1 SGHRS, CDR2 YFSETQ. The CDR3 extends over 15 amino acids. V lost 0 bases, J lost 0 bases, and 9 bases lay in between.

This chain links TRBV27 with TRBJ1-5; a possible D gene is TRBD1 (5 bases). The CDR3 spans 14 residues. Germline V gene data show CDR1 as MNHEY and CDR2 as SMNVEV (reference sequence). V lost 11 bases to trimming and J lost 4 bases, with 18 bases between them. Written as DNA, the CDR3 is TGTGCCTGTACGGGGACCCTGAGGAATCAGCCCCAGCATTTT. This gives the protein CACTGTLRNQPQHF.

In this sample, this clone turned up a few times. The V gene is TRBV29-1, the J gene TRBJ2-7, with D unresolved. The CDR3 totals 11 residues. CDR1 is SQVTM, CDR2 ANQGSEA, per germline. V was trimmed by 4 bases and J by 3 bases, leaving 7 bases between them. The CDR3 loop is CSVGLNYEQYF. In nucleotides, the CDR3 is TGCAGCGTTGGACTGAACTACGAGCAGTACTTC.

The CDR3 coding sequence is TGTGCCTGGATTAATGAGCCTTCGGAGACCCAGTACTTC. Translation gives CAWINEPSETQYF. The gene calls are TRBV30 and TRBJ2-5; D ambiguous. Germline CDR1 is GTSNPN and CDR2 is SVGIG (reference sequence). The CDR3 totals 13 residues. Trimming took 4 bases from V and 5 from J, leaving 14 bases between them. The whole variable domain, remainder taken from reference TRBV30 and TRBJ2-5, is SQTIHQWPATLVQPVGSPLSLECTVEGTSNPNLYWYRQAAGRGLQLLFYSVGIGQISSEVPQNLSASRPQDRQFILSSKKLLLSDSGFYLCAWINEPSETQYFGPGTRLLVL.

The gene calls are TRBV7-9 and TRBJ2-5; tentatively, D is TRBD1 (5 bases). The CDR3 extends over 15 amino acids. Germline CDR1 and CDR2: SEHNR and FQNEAQ (reference sequence). Trimming stripped 5 bases from V and 1 base from J, with 14 bases between. The CDR3 nucleotides read TGTGCCAGCAGCCCCGATTTAGGGGCCCAAGAGACCCAGTACTTC. Residues: CASSPDLGAQETQYF.

The rearrangement links TRBV5-6 to TRBJ2-4, with TRBD2 identical over 7 bases. This CDR3 spans 15 amino acids. In germline, CDR1 is SGHDT, CDR2 YYEEEE. J gave up 7 bases and V 0 bases, and 7 bases lay outside the gene matches. For the CDR3, the DNA is TGTGCCAGCAGCTTGGAGAGCGGCGGGGGTAACATTCAGTACTTC. This codes for CASSLESGGGNIQYF. Using reference TRBV5-6 and TRBJ2-4 for the parts outside the CDR3, the full variable domain is DAGVTQSPTHLIKTRGQQVTLRCSPKSGHDTVSWYQQALGQGPQFIFQYYEEEERQRGNFPDRFSGHQFPNYSSELNVNALLLGDSALYLCASSLESGGGNIQYFGAGTRLSVL.

The J gene is TRBJ2-1, the V gene TRBV29-1, with D possibly TRBD2 on 5 matching bases. Trimming took 8 bases from V and 5 from J, leaving 7 bases between them. Germline CDR1 is SQVTM and CDR2 is ANQGSEA. This CDR3 is 10 amino acids long. CDR3 amino acids: CSTGNNEQFF. CDR3 DNA: TGCAGCACGGGAAACAATGAGCAGTTCTTC.

The V gene is TRBV7-2, the J gene TRBJ2-7, with a possible D match to TRBD2 (5 bases). Deletions cut 4 bases from V and 2 bases from J, with 6 bases between. The CDR3 has 12 residues. Germline CDR1 and CDR2: SGHTA and FQGNSA. CDR3 DNA: TGTGCCAGCAGCTCCGGGACCTACGAGCAGTACTTC. This gives the protein CASSSGTYEQYF.

The chain uses TRBV29-1 and TRBJ2-3, with 7 bases identical to TRBD1. The V gene end was trimmed by 5 bases and the J gene end by 0 bases; junction bases not matched to a gene: 5. CDR1 is SQVTM, CDR2 ANQGSEA, per germline. The CDR3 runs to 14 residues. The CDR3 bases are TGCAGCGTTAGGACAGGAGTTAGCACAGATACGCAGTATTTT. Translating gives CSVRTGVSTDTQYF.

The chain uses TRBV2 and TRBJ2-1; TRBD2 matches 9 bases. The CDR3 totals 15 residues. Germline CDR1 and CDR2: SNHLY and FYNNEI. V lost 7 bases and J lost 8; bases outside the gene matches: 12. The CDR3 nucleotides are TGTGCCAGCACCTCCCGGGCGGGGGGGCCGGATGAGCAGTTCTTC. Translating it yields CASTSRAGGPDEQFF.

The chain is built from TRBV9 and TRBJ2-5, with D tentatively TRBD1 (5 bases). The germline V gene has CDR1 SGDLS and CDR2 YYNGEE. The length of the CDR3 is 12 residues. Trimming took off 4 bases at V and 5 bases at J, with 9 bases between the two ends. The CDR3 DNA is TGTGCCAGCAGCCCAGGGTGGGAGACCCAGTACTTC. The encoded protein is CASSPGWETQYF. The entire variable domain, with the rest obtained from reference TRBV9 and TRBJ2-5, is as follows: DSGVTQTPKHLITATGQRVTLRCSPRSGDLSVYWYQQSLDQGLQFLIQYYNGEERAKGNILERFSAQQFPDLHSELNLSSLELGDSALYFCASSPGWETQYFGPGTRLLVL.

The CDR3 region is CASSGTILGGYTF. CDR3 coding DNA: TGTGCCAGCAGCGGGACCATACTCGGTGGCTACACCTTC. The J gene is TRBJ1-2, the V gene TRBV27; tentatively, D is TRBD1 (5 bases). Germline CDR1 is MNHEY and CDR2 is SMNVEV (reference sequence). Trimming pared 6 bases from V and 7 bases from J, leaving 15 bases between. The CDR3 sequence is 13 residues long.

The chain joins TRBV29-1 to TRBJ2-4; 10 nucleotides line up with TRBD2. CDR3 length: 17 residues. Germline V gene lookup returns CDR1 SQVTM and CDR2 ANQGSEA. V shed 0 bases and J 7 bases; nucleotides not matched to a gene: 12. CDR3 sequence reads: CSVEDRVLAGTGNIQYF. The CDR3 DNA is TGCAGCGTTGAAGATCGGGTACTAGCGGGGACCGGGAACATTCAGTACTTC.

There are a few counts of this clone. The CDR3 reads CSVTYGQGEAFF. CDR3 nucleotide sequence: TGCAGCGTCACGTACGGACAGGGAGAAGCTTTCTTT. V and J are TRBV29-1 and TRBJ1-1; TRBD1 matches at 8 bases. The CDR3 sequence is 12 residues long. Germline V lookup: CDR1 SQVTM, CDR2 ANQGSEA. With V trimmed by 6 bases and J by 8 bases, 8 bases remained unmatched.

The chain joins TRBV30 to TRBJ1-5, with TRBD1 as a possible D gene (5 bases). With 3 bases removed from V and 4 bases from J, the gap between germline ends came to 10 bases. The CDR3 covers 13 residues. Germline loops: CDR1 GTSNPN, CDR2 SVGIG (reference sequence). The CDR3 is CAWRRAGNQPQHF. The CDR3, as DNA: TGTGCCTGGAGGAGGGCAGGGAATCAGCCCCAGCATTTT.

The chain employs TRBV29-1 and TRBJ1-1; TRBD1 aligns across 11 bases. Looked up from germline, CDR1 is SQVTM and CDR2 is ANQGSEA. Trimming cost V 6 bases and J 5 bases; bases outside gene matches: 11. This CDR3 has 15 amino acids. CDR3 nucleotides: TGCAGCGTACAGAGGACAGGGGGCCGGGGGACTGAAGCTTTCTTT. Translating it yields CSVQRTGGRGTEAFF.

This rearrangement joins TRBV4-2 to TRBJ2-5; the D call may be TRBD1 or TRBD2 (5 bases each). The CDR3 has 13 amino acids. Germline V gene sequence: CDR1 LGHNA, CDR2 YNFKEQ. Trimming took off 3 bases at V and 1 base at J, with 6 bases between the two ends. CDR3 region: CASSQGVQETQYF. The CDR3 DNA sequence: TGTGCCAGCAGCCAGGGGGTCCAAGAGACCCAGTACTTC.

The chain joins TRBV4-1 to TRBJ1-6; no clear D. Germline CDR1 MGHRA, CDR2 YSYEKL. The CDR3 loop spans 18 amino acids. The ends were cut back, 4 bases at V and 9 bases at J, with 25 bases in the middle. CDR3 nucleotides: TGCGCCAGCAGCCTCTACCTGACGGAGAGGATAGGTGGTTCACCCCTCCACTTT. This gives the protein CASSLYLTERIGGSPLHF.

The chain employs TRBV10-3 and TRBJ2-3; D perhaps matches TRBD1 (7 bases). Germline loops: CDR1 ENHRY, CDR2 SYGVKD. CDR3 length equals 14 residues. V gave up 11 bases and J gave up 4 bases, with 19 bases separating them. The CDR3 protein is CAAGQAGLADTQYF. The DNA for the CDR3 is TGTGCCGCCGGACAGGCGGGATTAGCAGATACGCAGTATTTT.

Of note for this clone: The identical CDR3 is also encoded by other nucleotide sequences in the sample. CDR3 nucleotide sequence: TGCGCCAGCAGCTTGGGGTTGGACAGGGCCTACGAGCAGTACTTC. It yields the protein CASSLGLDRAYEQYF. The V gene is TRBV5-1, the J gene TRBJ2-7; 8 bases line up with TRBD1. J lost 2 bases, V lost 0 bases, and 4 bases had no gene match. CDR1 is SGHRS and CDR2 is YFSETQ in the germline V gene. The CDR3 has 15 residues.